Reported below is one T cell receptor beta chain. Its antigen remains unidentified. Repertoires were generated with immunoSEQ multiplex PCR, while TCRdb's copy carries only in-frame clones and drops some. The data hold about 66,000 clones, with 80% to 90% observed a single time. This specimen comes from a study of OX40 agonist ivuxolimab in advanced cancers. Study-level information: An agonistic anti-OX40 (CD134) antibody, ivuxolimab, was used to treat the patients. General study points: Averaged across samples, CD8+ T cells carried more expanded clones than CD4+ did. At 0.1 to 3.0 mg/kg, clonal expansion of CD4+ and CD8+ blood T cells had occurred by week 6.

There are 16 residues in the CDR3. V was pared by 2 bases and J by 7 bases, with 10 bases of the junction left unmatched. CDR1 and CDR2 (germline): SGHTA, FQGTGA. V is TRBV7-3 and J is TRBJ2-2; 7 bases map to TRBD1. This TCR was sampled from an adult with an advanced solid tumor such as melanoma, head and neck, liver or kidney cancer. The starting material was CD4+ or CD8+ T cells sorted from blood, obtained in a trial of the OX40 agonist ivuxolimab. This CDR3 reads CASSLVGGDGDGELFF. CDR3 bases: TGTGCCAGCAGCTTAGTAGGGGGCGACGGTGACGGGGAGCTGTTTTTT.